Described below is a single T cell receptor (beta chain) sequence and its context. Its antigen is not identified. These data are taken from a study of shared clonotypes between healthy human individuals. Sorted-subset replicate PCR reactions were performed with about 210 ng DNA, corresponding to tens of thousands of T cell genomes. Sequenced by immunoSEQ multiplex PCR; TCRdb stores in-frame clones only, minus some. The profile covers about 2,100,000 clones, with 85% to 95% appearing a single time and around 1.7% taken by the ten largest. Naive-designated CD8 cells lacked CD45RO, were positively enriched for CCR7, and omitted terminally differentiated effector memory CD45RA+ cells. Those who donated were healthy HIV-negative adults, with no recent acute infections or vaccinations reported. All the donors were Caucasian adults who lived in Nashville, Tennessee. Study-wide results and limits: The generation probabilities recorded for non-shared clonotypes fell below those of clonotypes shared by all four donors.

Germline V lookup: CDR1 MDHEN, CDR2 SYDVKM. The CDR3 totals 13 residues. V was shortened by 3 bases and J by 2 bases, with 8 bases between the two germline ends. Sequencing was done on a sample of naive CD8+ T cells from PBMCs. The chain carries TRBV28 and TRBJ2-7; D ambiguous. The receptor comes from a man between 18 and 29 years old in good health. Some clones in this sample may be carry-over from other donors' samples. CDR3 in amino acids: CASSFMKTYEQYF. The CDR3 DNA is TGTGCCAGCAGTTTTATGAAAACCTACGAGCAGTACTTC.